This is a list of T cell receptor beta chains from one sample in a study of identical twins. TCRdb redid the calling of the 5' RACE reads with MiXCR, one entry per CDR3 protein. The table has fewer than 650,000 distinct CDR3 sequences, more than 9% seen once. The same sample was also used in a study of yellow fever vaccine responses in identical twins.

The sequenced material came from PBMCs. These receptors were obtained from a woman aged 18-29 years in good health. Both conserved end residues are part of each CDR3. Each record gives: clone size, J gene, V gene, D gene, CDR3 protein, CDR3 DNA. D genes are given only for firm matches. The size entry is marked missing in some rows and otherwise reads once, few, many or a size class.

few TRBJ1-1 TRBV6-2/TRBV6-3 TRBD1 CASSYSRGGSDTEAFF TGTGCCAGCAGTTACTCGAGAGGGGGCTCGGACACTGAAGCTTTCTTT
few TRBJ2-2 TRBV9 TRBD1 CASSVRDRDTGELFF TGTGCCAGCAGCGTCCGGGACAGGGACACCGGGGAGCTGTTTTTT
few TRBJ1-3 TRBV3-1 NA CASSPPPGRYSGNTIYF TGTGCCAGCAGCCCCCCCCCGGGGAGGTACTCTGGAAACACCATATATTTT
many TRBJ1-2 TRBV29-1 NA CSVPLAAGYTF TGCAGCGTTCCCTTGGCCGCTGGCTACACCTTC
many TRBJ1-1 TRBV7-6 NA CASSAGTMNTEAFF TGTGCCAGCAGCGCAGGGACGATGAACACTGAAGCTTTCTTT
NA TRBJ2-5 TRBV7-9 TRBD2 CASSLDAGGRETQYF TGTGCCAGCAGCTTAGACGCGGGAGGGAGAGAGACCCAGTACTTC
NA TRBJ2-1 TRBV20-1 NA CSASSLLSSYNEQFF TGCAGTGCTAGCTCCCTTCTAAGCTCCTACAATGAGCAGTTCTTC
many TRBJ1-6 TRBV4-3 TRBD1 CASSQELGQANSPLHF TGCGCCAGCAGCCAAGAACTCGGACAGGCTAACTCACCCCTCCACTTT
NA TRBJ2-5 TRBV6-1 TRBD2 CASSETPLAGGETQYF TGTGCCAGCAGTGAAACCCCCCTAGCGGGAGGGGAGACCCAGTACTTC
NA TRBJ2-3 TRBV9 NA CASSVTTLGTDTQYF TGTGCCAGCAGCGTTACAACTTTAGGGACAGATACGCAGTATTTT
NA TRBJ1-5 TRBV6-1 NA CASSRDLGGNQPQHF TGTGCCAGCAGTCGGGACCTCGGGGGGAATCAGCCCCAGCATTTT
many TRBJ1-1 TRBV19 NA CASSNPGTEAFF TGTGCCAGTAGTAATCCGGGGACTGAAGCTTTCTTT
NA TRBJ1-1 TRBV3-1 NA CASSQDMGLPEAFF TGTGCCAGCAGCCAAGACATGGGACTCCCTGAAGCTTTCTTT
many TRBJ2-5 TRBV6-5 TRBD2 CASISGRTKRETQYF TGTGCCAGCATTAGCGGGAGGACCAAAAGGGAGACCCAGTACTTC
many TRBJ2-5 TRBV11-2 TRBD2 CASSLGGRLAGGQMETQYF TGTGCCAGCAGCTTAGGGGGAAGACTAGCGGGAGGCCAGATGGAGACCCAGTACTTC
few TRBJ2-6 TRBV29-1 TRBD1 CSAGTGGGGANVLTF TGCAGCGCCGGGACAGGGGGCGGTGGGGCCAACGTCCTGACTTTC
many TRBJ1-1 TRBV12-3/TRBV12-4 NA CASSPPGANTEAFF TGTGCCAGCAGCCCCCCAGGGGCAAACACTGAAGCTTTCTTT
NA TRBJ2-7 TRBV3-1 NA CASSPHDRTTRKQYF TGTGCCAGCAGCCCTCATGACCGGACAACGAGGAAGCAGTACTTC
many TRBJ1-1 TRBV7-3 TRBD1 CASSLKDRGLAEAFF TGTGCCAGCAGCTTAAAAGACAGGGGGCTTGCTGAAGCTTTCTTT
NA TRBJ2-5 TRBV12-3/TRBV12-4 NA CASRRTGLEETQYF TGTGCCAGCAGACGTACAGGGTTAGAAGAGACCCAGTACTTC
many TRBJ2-1 TRBV4-3 NA CASSHFTGNLNNEQFF TGCGCCAGCAGCCATTTCACAGGGAACTTAAACAATGAGCAGTTCTTC
many TRBJ1-1 TRBV12-3/TRBV12-4 NA CASSLVSPVNTEAFF TGTGCCAGCAGTTTAGTGTCTCCCGTGAACACTGAAGCTTTCTTT
NA TRBJ2-1 TRBV6-1 NA CASTPPERVNYNEQFF TGTGCCAGCACCCCCCCGGAGCGGGTTAACTACAATGAGCAGTTCTTC
many TRBJ2-5 TRBV29-1 TRBD1 CSVKGQGYQETQYF TGCAGCGTTAAAGGACAGGGATACCAAGAGACCCAGTACTTC
few TRBJ1-1 TRBV6-5 TRBD1 CASSSRETGERYTEAFF TGTGCCAGCAGTTCTAGAGAGACAGGGGAACGTTACACTGAAGCTTTCTTT
many TRBJ2-7 TRBV10-3 NA CAISERDIGSEQYF TGTGCCATCAGTGAGCGGGACATAGGCAGCGAGCAGTACTTC
many TRBJ2-7 TRBV25-1 NA CASTTGPSEQYF TGTGCCAGCACTACAGGTCCCTCCGAGCAGTACTTC
NA TRBJ2-5 TRBV20-1 NA CSDSLQETQYF TGCAGTGACAGCCTCCAAGAGACCCAGTACTTC
NA TRBJ2-7 TRBV4-3 TRBD1 CASSHGDRDYEQYF TGCGCCAGCAGCCACGGGGACAGGGACTACGAGCAGTACTTC
many TRBJ2-2 TRBV12-3/TRBV12-4 TRBD2 CASSLRGANTGELFF TGTGCCAGCTCTTTGCGGGGGGCGAACACCGGGGAGCTGTTTTTT
once TRBJ2-1 TRBV4-3 NA CASSPTGESDEQFF TGCGCCAGCAGCCCCACTGGAGAGTCTGATGAGCAGTTCTTC
few TRBJ2-1 TRBV6-1 TRBD2 CASSRAGGGNEQFF TGTGCCAGCAGCCGGGCGGGAGGGGGGAATGAGCAGTTCTTC
many TRBJ2-4 TRBV6-1 NA CASSETSGNLQYF TGTGCCAGCAGTGAAACCTCGGGCAACCTTCAGTACTTC
many TRBJ2-1 TRBV11-2 NA CASSLEWWGVPSSYNEQFF TGTGCCAGCAGCTTAGAGTGGTGGGGGGTTCCGAGCTCCTACAATGAGCAGTTCTTC
NA TRBJ2-7 TRBV6-2/TRBV6-3 TRBD2 CASKPGLARKTYEQYF TGTGCCAGCAAACCGGGACTAGCGAGGAAAACCTACGAGCAGTACTTC
NA TRBJ2-3 TRBV12-3/TRBV12-4 NA CASSLGLRTDTQYF TGTGCCAGCAGTTTAGGTTTACGCACAGATACGCAGTATTTT
few TRBJ2-7 TRBV3-1 TRBD1 CASSMTGSNSYEQYF TGTGCCAGCAGCATGACAGGGTCTAACTCCTACGAGCAGTACTTC
few TRBJ2-3 TRBV7-9 NA CASSLGSQRSDTQYF TGTGCCAGCAGCTTAGGGAGCCAGCGTTCAGATACGCAGTATTTT
NA TRBJ2-7 TRBV12-3/TRBV12-4 NA CASSLDPTVSSYEQYF TGTGCCAGCAGTTTAGATCCCACGGTCAGCTCCTACGAGCAGTACTTC
many TRBJ1-3 TRBV5-6 NA CASSLFSVPNTIYF TGTGCCAGCAGCTTGTTTTCGGTTCCGAACACCATATATTTT
many TRBJ2-1 TRBV6-4 NA CASSDGRYNEQFF TGTGCCAGCAGTGACGGGCGGTACAATGAGCAGTTCTTC
few TRBJ2-1 TRBV7-9 NA CASPPKVGSYNEQFF TGTGCCAGCCCACCTAAAGTGGGCTCCTACAATGAGCAGTTCTTC
many TRBJ1-5 TRBV6-5 NA CASSYSLVGPQHF TGTGCCAGCAGTTACTCCCTAGTTGGCCCCCAGCATTTT
NA TRBJ2-7 TRBV6-5 NA CASSYSAPGEGYEQYF TGTGCCAGCAGTTACTCTGCGCCGGGAGAAGGCTACGAGCAGTACTTC
NA TRBJ2-3 TRBV11-2 NA CASNLPTDTQYF TGTGCCAGCAACTTGCCCACAGATACGCAGTATTTT
few TRBJ2-7 TRBV5-6 TRBD1 CASSWGGTGVYEQYF TGTGCCAGCAGCTGGGGCGGGACAGGGGTCTACGAGCAGTACTTC
NA TRBJ2-3 TRBV24-1 NA CATSDFLGPSGTQYF TGTGCCACCAGTGATTTCCTGGGACCTTCTGGTACGCAGTATTTT
few TRBJ2-7 TRBV20-1 NA CSARDMSSYEQYF TGCAGTGCTAGGGACATGAGCTCCTACGAGCAGTACTTC